The 31 T cell receptor beta chains given below trace back to one sample, sequenced in a study of T-cell reconstitution after alpha-beta-depleted transplantation in children. Unique molecular identifiers were incorporated during preparation of the TCRbeta library. One entry per CDR3 protein, called by TCRdb with MiXCR from the PCR reads. The sample records about 300,000 distinct CDR3 sequences, 10% being singletons. Sequenced here: PBMCs, sampled before TCRalphabeta/CD19-depleted stem cell transplant. The receptor source for this set is a boy under two years old with acute myeloid leukemia, due to receive a stem cell transplant.

This clonotype was recorded at least ten times. The chain is built from TRBV20-1 and TRBJ2-5; a possible D gene is TRBD2 (7 bases). CDR1 DFQATT and CDR2 SNEGSKA come from the germline V gene (reference sequence). Trimming took off 3 bases at V and 5 bases at J, with 13 bases between the two ends. The CDR3 runs 13 residues. As DNA, the CDR3 is TGCAGTGCTAGTAGGGGGGGCTGGGAGACCCAGTACTTC. Translated: CSASRGGWETQYF.

This clonotype was counted a few times. J is TRBJ2-4 and V is TRBV20-1, with TRBD2 matching over 10 bases. This CDR3 has 16 residues. Germline V gives CDR1 DFQATT, CDR2 SNEGSKA (reference sequence). V lost 7 bases to trimming and J lost 1 base; unmatched junction nucleotides: 10. CDR3 sequence reads: CSGIAGGPGAKNIQYF. CDR3 in DNA: TGCAGTGGAATAGCGGGGGGCCCAGGGGCCAAAAACATTCAGTACTTC.

This clonotype was observed at least ten times. This chain joins TRBV5-5 and TRBJ2-3; D might be TRBD1 or TRBD2, each matching 6 bases. V lost 4 bases to trimming and J lost 0 bases, with 15 bases between them. Germline lookup yields CDR1 SGHKS and CDR2 YYEKEE (reference sequence). This CDR3 region has 16 residues. Here the CDR3 reads CASSQTRQASTDTQYF. For the CDR3, the DNA is TGTGCCAGCAGCCAGACTAGACAGGCTAGCACAGATACGCAGTATTTT.

The chain joins TRBV7-9 to TRBJ1-4; D gene unclear. Germline lookup yields CDR1 SEHNR and CDR2 FQNEAQ (reference sequence). Trimming took 1 base from V and 5 from J, leaving 11 bases between them. This CDR3 spans 15 amino acids. CDR3 protein: CASSLVATRNEKLFF. The CDR3 nucleotides read TGTGCCAGCAGCTTAGTCGCGACAAGAAATGAAAAACTGTTTTTT. Together with reference TRBV7-9 and TRBJ1-4, the CDR3 gives the full variable domain: DTGVSQNPRHKITKRGQNVTFRCDPISEHNRLYWYRQTLGQGPEFLTYFQNEAQLEKSRLLSDRFSAERPKGSFSTLEIQRTEQGDSAMYLCASSLVATRNEKLFFGSGTQLSVL.

This clonotype was recorded at least ten times. The rearrangement links TRBV28 to TRBJ1-1; perhaps TRBD1 as D (5 bases). Germline V gives CDR1 MDHEN, CDR2 SYDVKM. Trimming took off 3 bases at V and 0 bases at J, with 11 bases between the two ends. The CDR3 consists of 15 residues. CDR3 residues: CASSFTGPMNTEAFF. As DNA, the CDR3 is TGTGCCAGCAGTTTCACAGGTCCCATGAACACTGAAGCTTTCTTT.

This clonotype was seen only a few times. The rearrangement links TRBV24-1 to TRBJ2-1; 10 bases line up with TRBD1. Per germline, CDR1 KGHDR and CDR2 SFDVKD. Trimming removed 7 bases from V and 6 bases from J; junction bases left unmatched: 5. The CDR3 is 14 residues long. CDR3 coding DNA: TGTGCCACCAGCCGACAGGGGGCCACCAATGAGCAGTTCTTC. Translation: CATSRQGATNEQFF.

This clonotype was counted many times. The chain employs TRBV27 and TRBJ2-4, with no clear D. The CDR3 contains 15 residues. The V and J ends lost 3 bases and 0 bases respectively, with 9 bases between them. CDR1 and CDR2 (germline): MNHEY, SMNVEV (reference sequence). The CDR3: CASSLNVLAKNIQYF. CDR3 sequence (DNA): TGTGCCAGCAGTTTGAACGTTCTAGCCAAAAACATTCAGTACTTC.

This clonotype was recorded a few times. The chain links TRBV29-1 to TRBJ2-3; D gene unclear. With 6 bases removed from V and 6 bases from J, the gap between germline ends came to 10 bases. This CDR3 is 11 amino acids long. In germline, CDR1 is SQVTM, CDR2 ANQGSEA. The CDR3 nucleotides are TGCAGCGTGACCCACGCTGATACGCAGTATTTT. This translates into CSVTHADTQYF.

The genes are TRBV15 and TRBJ1-2; no clear D. The CDR3 covers 12 residues. The V end lost 2 bases, the J end lost 6 bases, and 7 bases lay between the germline ends. Germline V lookup: CDR1 LNHNV, CDR2 YYDKDF (reference sequence). CDR3 in DNA: TGTGCCACCAGCAGACTGGTCCATGGCTACACCTTC. It codes for CATSRLVHGYTF.

This clonotype came up a few times. The rearrangement uses TRBV7-3 and TRBJ2-2; D possibly uses TRBD1 or TRBD2 (5 bases each). V lost 0 bases, J lost 6 bases, and 8 bases lay in between. Germline CDR1 SGHTA, CDR2 FQGTGA. The CDR3 is 14 residues long. The CDR3: CASSLTGTPGELFF. CDR3 sequence (DNA): TGTGCCAGCAGCTTAACCGGGACCCCCGGGGAGCTGTTTTTT.

The genes are TRBV12-3 or TRBV12-4 and TRBJ2-1, with 13 bases matching TRBD2. Trimming cost V 3 bases and J 1 base; bases outside gene matches: 3. The CDR3 is 17 amino acids. The CDR3 sequence is CASSFRTSGGSYNEQFF. The CDR3 nucleotides read TGTGCCAGCAGTTTCCGGACTAGCGGGGGTTCCTACAATGAGCAGTTCTTC.

This clonotype was seen many times. The chain recombines TRBV10-3 with TRBJ2-7, with 11 bases that match TRBD2. The length of the CDR3 is 14 residues. Germline V gene sequence: CDR1 ENHRY, CDR2 SYGVKD. With 4 bases clipped from V and 2 bases from J, the junction kept 1 base outside the gene matches. The CDR3 nucleotides read TGTGCCATCAGTGGACTAGCGGGACCCTACGAGCAGTACTTC. It codes for CAISGLAGPYEQYF.

This clonotype was seen repeatedly, ten times or more. CDR3 amino acids: CASSYLAGQGTGELFF. CDR3 DNA sequence: TGTGCCAGCAGTTACCTAGCGGGACAGGGAACCGGGGAGCTGTTTTTT. J is TRBJ2-2 and V is TRBV6-5; D might be TRBD1 or TRBD2, each matching 9 bases. This CDR3 is built from 16 residues. CDR1 is MNHEY, CDR2 SVGAGI, per germline. Trimming cost V 2 bases and J 5 bases, with 15 bases left between them.

The chain couples TRBV2 to TRBJ2-7, with a possible D match to TRBD2 (6 bases). Germline V gives CDR1 SNHLY, CDR2 FYNNEI. V shed 7 bases and J shed 2 bases, with 18 bases lying between them. The CDR3 loop spans 15 amino acids. In DNA form, the CDR3 reads TGTGCCAGCAAACGATTGGGACTTTCAGCCTACGAGCAGTACGTC. Its protein product is CASKRLGLSAYEQYV.

This clonotype has a count of ten or more. The V and J genes are TRBV12-3 or TRBV12-4 and TRBJ2-1; no definite D call. This CDR3 is 13 amino acids long. Trimming stripped 2 bases from V and 5 bases from J, with 7 bases between. In nucleotides, the CDR3 is TGTGCCAGCAGTTTAAGGGCCGACAATGAGCAGTTCTTC. Its translation is CASSLRADNEQFF.

This clonotype was recorded many times. The chain joins TRBV28 to TRBJ2-7; possibly TRBD2 for D (6 bases). The CDR3 loop spans 15 amino acids. The V end was cut by 3 bases, the J end by 0 bases, with 12 bases between. CDR1 MDHEN and CDR2 SYDVKM come from the germline V gene. The DNA of the CDR3 is TGTGCCAGCAGTTTCTGGGGGGACCACTCCTACGAGCAGTACTTC. It yields the protein CASSFWGDHSYEQYF. Together with reference TRBV28 and TRBJ2-7, the CDR3 gives the full variable domain: DVKVTQSSRYLVKRTGEKVFLECVQDMDHENMFWYRQDPGLGLRLIYFSYDVKMKEKGDIPEGYSVSREKKERFSLILESASTNQTSMYLCASSFWGDHSYEQYFGPGTRLTVT.

The V gene is TRBV29-1, the J gene TRBJ2-5, with 8 positions matching TRBD2. The length of the CDR3 is 16 residues. The J segment lost 5 bases and the V segment lost 4 bases, leaving 15 bases of the junction unmatched. The germline V gene has CDR1 SQVTM and CDR2 ANQGSEA. CDR3 protein: CSVVFSPAGGDETQYF. CDR3 DNA: TGCAGCGTTGTCTTCTCGCCCGCGGGGGGAGATGAGACCCAGTACTTC.

This chain links TRBV12-3 or TRBV12-4 with TRBJ2-7; D might be TRBD2 (6 bases). This CDR3 comprises 14 residues. Trimming left V 5 bases short and J 0 bases short, with 11 bases between. The CDR3 loop is CASSPSGLSYEQYF. The CDR3 DNA reads TGTGCCAGCAGTCCTTCGGGACTCTCCTACGAGCAGTACTTC.

This clonotype was recorded a few times. This sequence joins TRBV30 and TRBJ2-6; TRBD1 matches 7 bases. There are 16 residues in the CDR3. Germline CDR1 GTSNPN, CDR2 SVGIG (reference sequence). After removal of 5 bases from V and 0 bases from J, the junction contained 7 bases not matched to a gene. The CDR3 loop reads CAWGRGYRSGANVLTF. In DNA, the CDR3 is TGTGCCTGGGGCAGGGGGTATCGCTCTGGGGCCAACGTCCTGACTTTC.

This clonotype appeared many times. J is TRBJ2-3 and V is TRBV7-8, with unresolved D. Trimming stripped 1 base from V and 2 bases from J, with 7 bases between. Germline V gene data show CDR1 as SGHVS and CDR2 as FQNEAQ. This CDR3 has 14 amino acids. CDR3 loop: CASSLEWLTDTQYF. The DNA for the CDR3 is TGTGCCAGCAGCTTAGAATGGCTCACAGATACGCAGTATTTT.

This clonotype came up many times. The chain is built from TRBV4-3 and TRBJ1-2; 7 positions agree with TRBD1. This CDR3 contains 15 residues. The V segment lost 0 bases and the J segment 4 bases; nucleotides outside the gene matches: 5. CDR1 is LGHNA, CDR2 YSLEER, per germline. CDR3 region: CASSQDKGAGYGYTF. The CDR3 DNA reads as TGCGCCAGCAGCCAAGATAAGGGGGCCGGCTATGGCTACACCTTC.

For this clonotype: A much larger clone is a single base away; this may be a read error. The J gene is TRBJ2-1, the V gene TRBV7-7, with TRBD2 as a possible D gene (7 bases). Germline CDR1 is SSHAT and CDR2 is FNYEAQ (reference sequence). The CDR3 totals 15 residues. CDR3 sequence: CASSLVTGGINEQFF. The CDR3 DNA reads as TGTGCTAGCAGCTTAGTGACGGGGGGCATCAATGAGCAGTTCTTC.

This clonotype was found many times. The chain carries TRBV24-1 and TRBJ2-1, with 11 bases lining up with TRBD2. The germline gives CDR1 KGHDR, CDR2 SFDVKD. The CDR3 runs 16 residues. V lost 0 bases and J lost 6; bases outside the gene matches: 3. The CDR3 DNA reads TGTGCCACCAGTGATTTGACTAGCGGGGGTGCCAATGAGCAGTTCTTC. This translates into CATSDLTSGGANEQFF.

V gene TRBV7-9 combines with J gene TRBJ2-7; 8 bases match TRBD1. This CDR3 contains 15 residues. Trimming removed 5 bases from V and 3 bases from J; junction bases left unmatched: 9. CDR1 SEHNR and CDR2 FQNEAQ come from the germline V gene (reference sequence). CDR3 region: CASSPWTGRLYEQYF. The DNA for the CDR3 is TGTGCCAGCAGCCCCTGGACAGGGAGACTCTACGAGCAGTACTTC.

This chain connects TRBV20-1 to TRBJ2-1; 7 nucleotides match TRBD2. Germline-derived CDR1 and CDR2 are DFQATT and SNEGSKA (reference sequence). The CDR3 runs to 13 residues. The V and J ends lost 5 bases and 10 bases, in that order; junction bases with no gene match: 11. CDR3: CSAGLVGRFEQFF. The CDR3 DNA reads as TGCAGTGCTGGACTAGTGGGACGGTTCGAGCAGTTCTTC.

This clonotype was seen at least ten times. This rearrangement joins TRBV5-5 to TRBJ2-1, with D possibly called TRBD1 or TRBD2 (5 bases each). Germline CDR1 is SGHKS and CDR2 is YYEKEE (reference sequence). Trimming removed 2 bases at V and 0 bases at J, with 9 bases between. The CDR3 totals 15 residues. The CDR3 reads CASSFRGDSYNEQFF. The CDR3 region has the DNA TGTGCCAGCAGCTTTCGGGGCGACTCCTACAATGAGCAGTTCTTC.

At least ten counts were recorded for this clonotype. DNA of the CDR3: TGCAGTGCTAGAGATGGCGGACAGGGGAGCGGCACTGAAGCTTTCTTT. Translated: CSARDGGQGSGTEAFF. The V and J genes are TRBV20-1 and TRBJ1-1; 9 nucleotides align to TRBD1. Germline-derived CDR1 and CDR2 are DFQATT and SNEGSKA (reference sequence). Trimming at V came to 0 bases and at J to 4 bases, leaving 9 bases not matched to a gene. There are 16 residues in the CDR3.

The sample holds many counts of this clonotype. The J gene is TRBJ1-3, the V gene TRBV5-1; D is ambiguous. V shed 5 bases and J shed 0 bases, with 3 bases lying between them. The CDR3 sequence is 12 residues long. Germline V lookup: CDR1 SGHRS, CDR2 YFSETQ. This CDR3 is CASRNSGNTIYF. The CDR3 bases are TGCGCCAGCAGGAACTCTGGAAACACCATATATTTT. Full variable domain (outside the CDR3, taken from reference TRBV5-1 and TRBJ1-3): KAGVTQTPRYLIKTRGQQVTLSCSPISGHRSVSWYQQTPGQGLQFLFEYFSETQRNKGNFPGRFSGRQFSNSRSEMNVSTLELGDSALYLCASRNSGNTIYFGEGSWLTVV.

This clonotype was recorded many times. The chain recombines TRBV7-3 with TRBJ2-4; 11 bases are a match to TRBD1. Germline V CDR1 and CDR2: SGHTA, FQGTGA. CDR3 length: 15 residues. The V segment lost 5 bases and the J segment 8 bases; nucleotides outside the gene matches: 8. The CDR3 DNA is TGTGCCAGCAGCCGGACAGGGGGCAAGGCGGACATTCAGTACTTC. Translated, it gives CASSRTGGKADIQYF. Looking up the rest from reference TRBV7-3 and TRBJ2-4 gives the full variable domain: GAGVSQTPSNKVTEKGKYVELRCDPISGHTALYWYRQSLGQGPEFLIYFQGTGAADDSGLPNDRFFAVRPEGSVSTLKIQRTERGDSAVYLCASSRTGGKADIQYFGAGTRLSVL.

This clonotype was seen repeatedly, ten times or more. This chain links TRBV3-1 with TRBJ2-7; D gene uncertain. V lost 1 base to trimming and J lost 0 bases, with 7 bases between them. CDR1 LGHDT and CDR2 YNNKEL come from the germline V gene (reference sequence). CDR3 size: 14 residues. CDR3 region: CASSQVANSYEQYF. CDR3 bases: TGTGCCAGCAGCCAAGTTGCGAACTCCTACGAGCAGTACTTC.

This clonotype was seen at least ten times. V and J are TRBV28 and TRBJ2-7; D is undetermined. Germline lookup yields CDR1 MDHEN and CDR2 SYDVKM. V lost 2 bases and J 1 base, leaving 6 bases between the germline ends. The CDR3 contains 13 residues. As DNA, the CDR3 is TGTGCCAGCAGTTTAGACATTTCCTACGAGCAGTACTTC. This translates into CASSLDISYEQYF.